What follows are 28 T cell receptor beta chains derived from one specimen sequenced in a study of T cell responses to AZD1222 COVID-19 vaccine. Clones were read by immunoSEQ multiplex PCR, and TCRdb kept only the in-frame ones, dropping some. Here the sample spans under 150,000 clones, 85% to 90% being singletons. The sequenced sample was peripheral blood, obtained on day 0 of AZD1222 vaccination. These receptors originate from an adult in good health.

The rearrangement links TRBV6-6 to TRBJ1-2, with D unresolved. The CDR3 covers 15 residues. Looked up from germline, CDR1 is MNHNY and CDR2 is SVGAGI (reference sequence). The V end lost 5 bases, the J end lost 4 bases, and 17 bases lay between the germline ends. Here the CDR3 reads CASSPDLSESYGYTF. CDR3 coding DNA: TGTGCCAGCAGTCCGGACCTCTCCGAGAGCTATGGCTACACCTTC.

The chain carries TRBV5-3 and TRBJ2-7, with D unclear. TRBV5-3 is noted as an ORF with a role that remains uncertain. CDR3 length equals 13 residues. The V end lost 1 base, the J end lost 6 bases, and 11 bases lay between the germline ends. The CDR3 here is CARSLQVLREQYF. Written as DNA, the CDR3 is TGTGCCAGAAGCTTGCAAGTACTACGCGAGCAGTACTTC.

The CDR3 DNA is TGTGCCAGCAGCCTACGTAGGATCCATGAGCAGTTCTTC. It codes for CASSLRRIHEQFF. The chain couples TRBV11-2 to TRBJ2-1; D unclear. This CDR3 comprises 13 residues. The germline CDR1 and CDR2 sequences are SGHAT and FQNNGV. Deletions cut 5 bases from V and 8 bases from J, with 13 bases between.

This chain connects TRBV27 to TRBJ2-3; 9 positions match TRBD1. Unmatched junction bases numbered 6, after V lost 7 bases and J lost 4 bases. The CDR3 is made up of 14 amino acids. Germline loops: CDR1 MNHEY, CDR2 SMNVEV (reference sequence). DNA of the CDR3: TGTGCCAGCACCCTAAGGACAGGGGCAGATACGCAGTATTTT. Its translation: CASTLRTGADTQYF.

The J gene is TRBJ2-7, the V gene TRBV7-9; D may be TRBD2 (5 bases). CDR1 and CDR2 (germline): SEHNR, FQNEAQ (reference sequence). Trimming left V 5 bases short and J 2 bases short, with 10 bases between. The length of the CDR3 is 13 residues. The CDR3 loop reads CASSESGAYEQYF. Here the CDR3 DNA reads TGTGCCAGCAGCGAATCCGGGGCCTACGAGCAGTACTTC.

CDR3 nucleotides: TGTGCCAGCACCAACACCGGGGAGCTGTTTTTT. Its protein product is CASTNTGELFF. The chain uses TRBV9 and TRBJ2-2, with D hard to call. CDR3 length equals 11 residues. The germline V gene has CDR1 SGDLS and CDR2 YYNGEE. V was trimmed by 6 bases and J by 2 bases, leaving 2 bases between them.

The rearrangement links TRBV6-5 to TRBJ2-7; D is perhaps TRBD2 (5 bases). CDR1 is MNHEY and CDR2 is SVGAGI in the germline V gene. The CDR3 loop spans 12 amino acids. Trimming stripped 4 bases from V and 11 bases from J, with 15 bases between. CDR3 sequence reads: CASSSPSAVKYF. The DNA of the CDR3 is TGTGCCAGCAGTTCCCCCTCAGCGGTGAAGTACTTC.

CDR3 DNA: TGTGCCAGCAGCGTAGCGGGGGAGGAGACCCAGTACTTC. Residues: CASSVAGEETQYF. This chain connects TRBV12-3 or TRBV12-4 to TRBJ2-5, with 9 positions matching TRBD2. After removal of 6 bases from V and 5 bases from J, the junction contained 4 bases not matched to a gene. This CDR3 spans 13 amino acids.

In its sample, this clone was seen once. The chain combines TRBV2 with TRBJ2-1, with TRBD1 as a possible D gene (6 bases). The CDR3 sequence is 15 residues long. CDR1 is SNHLY and CDR2 is FYNNEI in the germline V gene. With 2 bases removed from V and 2 bases from J, the gap between germline ends came to 10 bases. CDR3 nucleotide sequence: TGTGCCAGCAGTGAAAGGGACATCACCTACAATGAGCAGTTCTTC. Translated: CASSERDITYNEQFF.

The chain uses TRBV4-1 and TRBJ1-4; D gene ambiguous. The V gene lost 1 base and the J gene lost 0 bases, with 9 bases spanning the gap. The CDR3 has 16 amino acids. Per germline, CDR1 MGHRA and CDR2 YSYEKL. This chain's CDR3 is CASSQVAPATNEKLFF. DNA of the CDR3: TGCGCCAGCAGCCAAGTGGCCCCGGCAACTAATGAAAAACTGTTTTTT.

This clone came up a few times. The chain recombines TRBV10-1 with TRBJ1-2, with 9 bases fitting TRBD1. Germline V gene sequence: CDR1 WNHNN, CDR2 SYGVQD (reference sequence). There are 15 residues in the CDR3. J lost 8 bases, V lost 3 bases, and 10 bases had no gene match. In nucleotides, the CDR3 is TGCGCCAGCAGTGAACCGGGACAGGGATTTGACGGCTACACCTTC. Its translation: CASSEPGQGFDGYTF.

The chain is built from TRBV6-5 and TRBJ2-5; tentatively, D is TRBD1 (5 bases). Trimming removed 6 bases at V and 1 base at J, with 15 bases between. Germline-derived CDR1 and CDR2 are MNHEY and SVGAGI. The length of the CDR3 is 15 residues. The CDR3 is CASSPGHTSQETQYF. The CDR3 DNA follows: TGTGCCAGCAGCCCAGGGCACACCTCCCAAGAGACCCAGTACTTC.

The rearrangement links TRBV7-2 to TRBJ1-1; possibly TRBD1 for D (5 bases). Between the trimmed V and J ends, which lost 5 bases and 1 base, there was a span of 14 bases. This CDR3 has 15 amino acids. Germline V lookup: CDR1 SGHTA, CDR2 FQGNSA. The CDR3 DNA reads as TGTGCCAGCAGCCCCACCGGGGACGGGAACACTGAAGCTTTCTTT. This translates into CASSPTGDGNTEAFF.

This clone was detected a few times. The V gene is TRBV15, the J gene TRBJ1-1; tentative D call: TRBD1 (5 bases). V was shortened by 8 bases and J by 1 base, with 8 bases between the two germline ends. The CDR3 sequence is 12 residues long. Germline loops: CDR1 LNHNV, CDR2 YYDKDF (reference sequence). Here the CDR3 reads CATGRGNTEAFF. The CDR3 nucleotides are TGTGCCACCGGAAGGGGGAACACTGAAGCTTTCTTT.

The chain recombines TRBV7-9 with TRBJ2-1; 7 bases agree with TRBD1. With V trimmed by 4 bases and J by 13 bases, 7 bases remained unmatched. CDR3 length equals 12 residues. Germline V gene sequence: CDR1 SEHNR, CDR2 FQNEAQ (reference sequence). The CDR3 reads CASSSFRGTQFF. DNA for the CDR3: TGTGCCAGCAGCTCGTTCAGGGGGACCCAGTTCTTC.

This clone was recorded once. Different DNA sequences within this sample yield the same CDR3. The chain is built from TRBV4-3 and TRBJ1-4, with D maybe TRBD1 (6 bases). This CDR3 comprises 15 residues. Germline CDR1 reads LGHNA; CDR2 reads YSLEER. Trimming removed 0 bases at V and 4 bases at J, with 9 bases between. CDR3: CASSQDTGSNEKLFF. The CDR3 nucleotides read TGCGCCAGCAGCCAAGATACAGGGAGTAATGAAAAACTGTTTTTT.

This clone appeared a single time. This sequence joins TRBV28 and TRBJ1-1; a possible D gene is TRBD1 (6 bases). Trimming removed 5 bases from V and 1 base from J, with 11 bases in between. The CDR3 sequence is 14 residues long. The germline CDR1 and CDR2 sequences are MDHEN and SYDVKM. The CDR3 coding sequence is TGTGCCAGCAGTCTTACAGGGACGAACACTGAAGCTTTCTTT. This translates into CASSLTGTNTEAFF. Combining the CDR3 with reference TRBV28 and TRBJ1-1 gives the whole variable domain DVKVTQSSRYLVKRTGEKVFLECVQDMDHENMFWYRQDPGLGLRLIYFSYDVKMKEKGDIPEGYSVSREKKERFSLILESASTNQTSMYLCASSLTGTNTEAFFGQGTRLTVV.

This clone was picked up one time. The CDR3 spells CASSLVWGPGYTF. The CDR3 nucleotides are TGTGCCAGCAGCTTAGTCTGGGGGCCTGGCTACACCTTC. The rearrangement uses TRBV7-2 and TRBJ1-2, with D possibly TRBD1 on 6 matching bases. The CDR3 is made up of 13 amino acids. Trimming cost V 1 base and J 7 bases, with 10 bases left between them. Germline V CDR1 and CDR2: SGHTA, FQGNSA.

The chain joins TRBV6-5 to TRBJ1-5; tentative D call: TRBD1 (5 bases). Per germline, CDR1 MNHEY and CDR2 SVGAGI. The CDR3 is made up of 15 amino acids. V lost 6 bases and J lost 1, with 13 bases in between. In DNA, the CDR3 is TGTGCCAGCAGCCTAACGGGGGGGAGCAATCAGCCCCAGCATTTT. Encoded protein: CASSLTGGSNQPQHF.

The chain carries TRBV6-2 or TRBV6-3 and TRBJ1-5; TRBD1 matches at 8 bases. From germline, CDR1 is MNHEY and CDR2 SVGEGT. The CDR3 loop spans 18 amino acids. V was pared by 0 bases and J by 0 bases, with 7 bases of the junction left unmatched. The CDR3, as DNA: TGTGCCAGCAGTTACTCGACCCCTGACAGGGGTAGCAATCAGCCCCAGCATTTT. Translating it yields CASSYSTPDRGSNQPQHF.

The gene calls are TRBV30 and TRBJ2-1, with D perhaps TRBD1 (6 bases). Trimming stripped 8 bases from V and 2 bases from J, with 13 bases between. The CDR3 is 13 residues long. Germline V gives CDR1 GTSNPN, CDR2 SVGIG (reference sequence). The CDR3 DNA follows: TGTGCCCGTGGACAGAGGGCCTACAATGAGCAGTTCTTC. This gives the protein CARGQRAYNEQFF.

This clone is a singleton in its sample. This sequence joins TRBV27 and TRBJ2-7; 10 bases fit TRBD2. V lost 2 bases, J lost 5 bases, and 9 bases stayed unmatched. The length of the CDR3 is 16 residues. Germline V lookup: CDR1 MNHEY, CDR2 SMNVEV (reference sequence). DNA of the CDR3: TGTGCCAGCAGTTTAGTGTCAGTAGCGGGAGGAAACGAGCAGTACTTC. It codes for CASSLVSVAGGNEQYF.

The chain recombines TRBV24-1 with TRBJ1-1; 7 bases are a match to TRBD1. The CDR3 has 13 amino acids. V was pared by 4 bases and J by 11 bases, with 9 bases of the junction left unmatched. Germline CDR1 reads KGHDR; CDR2 reads SFDVKD. The CDR3 here is CATSESKQGSAFF. DNA of the CDR3: TGTGCCACCAGTGAGTCGAAACAGGGGAGCGCTTTCTTT.

Only one count was recorded for this clone. The V call is TRBV3-1 (or the pseudogene TRBV3-2), the J call TRBJ2-2, with a possible D match to TRBD1 (5 bases). V lost 6 bases to trimming and J lost 4 bases, with 15 bases between them. The CDR3 is 15 amino acids. The germline V gene has CDR1 LGHDT and CDR2 YNNKEL (reference sequence). The CDR3 DNA sequence: TGTGCCAGCAGACTCGATGGACATAGCACCGGGGAGCTGTTTTTT. This encodes CASRLDGHSTGELFF.

This sequence joins TRBV14 and TRBJ1-6, with 8 bases aligning to TRBD1. The length of the CDR3 is 16 residues. Germline lookup yields CDR1 SGHDN and CDR2 FVKESK. V was pared by 4 bases and J by 10 bases, with 12 bases of the junction left unmatched. The CDR3 here is CASSLRTGTLASPLHF. In nucleotides, the CDR3 is TGTGCCAGCAGCCTCCGGACAGGGACTTTAGCCTCACCCCTCCACTTT.

This rearrangement joins TRBV4-3 to TRBJ2-1; D might be TRBD2 (5 bases). V dropped 0 bases and J dropped 4 bases, with 13 bases sitting between them. The CDR3 covers 16 residues. The V gene's germline CDR1 is LGHNA and CDR2 YSLEER. DNA of the CDR3: TGCGCCAGCAGCCAAGAGGGTAGCGCGGCTTACAATGAGCAGTTCTTC. Residues: CASSQEGSAAYNEQFF.

This clone was observed a few times. The V gene is TRBV7-8, the J gene TRBJ2-1; 8 bases fit TRBD1. Germline V gene sequence: CDR1 SGHVS, CDR2 FQNEAQ. Trimming took 5 bases from V and 6 from J; bases not matched to a gene: 15. This CDR3 is built from 17 residues. The CDR3 sequence: CASSRPLQGARGNEQFF. The CDR3 bases are TGTGCCAGCAGCCGCCCTTTGCAGGGGGCGAGGGGCAATGAGCAGTTCTTC.

This chain connects TRBV7-9 to TRBJ2-6, with D unresolved. The CDR3 consists of 14 residues. V was clipped by 3 bases and J by 1 base, with 4 bases between them. Germline V gene lookup returns CDR1 SEHNR and CDR2 FQNEAQ (reference sequence). For the CDR3, the DNA is TGTGCCAGCAGCTTTCAGTCTGGGGCCAACGTCCTGACTTTC. Protein product: CASSFQSGANVLTF.